A selection of T cell receptor beta chains follows, all from one sample in a study of T cell responses to AZD1222 COVID-19 vaccine. TCRdb's table, derived via immunoSEQ multiplex PCR, lists solely in-frame clones and lacks some. Of some 100,000 clones listed, just under 90% are singletons. This specimen was peripheral blood, taken on day 0 of AZD1222 vaccination. The origin of the receptors is an adult in good health. The CDR3 runs from the conserved cysteine through the conserved F or W. Each record gives: D gene, clone size, V gene, J gene, CDR3 DNA, CDR3 protein. A D gene is named only where the DNA matches it firmly. Size is omitted from some rows. Given values are once, few, many or a class for expanded clones.

TRBD2,NA,TRBV6-2/TRBV6-3,TRBJ2-1,TGTGCCAGCAGTTTAGGGACTAGCGGGCCCACCACCAATGAGCAGTTCTTC,CASSLGTSGPTTNEQFF
NA,NA,TRBV18,TRBJ2-1,TGTGCCAGCTCACTCTCTGTTTCTTACAATGAGCAGTTCTTC,CASSLSVSYNEQFF
NA,NA,TRBV6-1,TRBJ2-3,TGTGCCAGCAGTGAATATAACGGGGCTAGCACAGATACGCAGTATTTT,CASSEYNGASTDTQYF
NA,NA,TRBV4-1,TRBJ2-7,TGCGCCAGCAGCTCCGGAGGACAGCCTTGGGAGCAGTACTTC,CASSSGGQPWEQYF
NA,NA,TRBV4-1,TRBJ2-1,TGCGCCAGCAGTCTAGACGGAAGCTCCTACAATGAGCAGTTCTTC,CASSLDGSSYNEQFF
TRBD2,NA,TRBV6-2/TRBV6-3,TRBJ2-1,TGTGCCAGCAGTTACGGGGGGACTAGCGGGACCAAGCAGTTCTTC,CASSYGGTSGTKQFF
TRBD1,NA,TRBV5-1,TRBJ1-1,TGCGCCAGCAGTCAACAGGGGGTGACCACTGAAGCTTTCTTT,CASSQQGVTTEAFF
NA,once,TRBV6-2/TRBV6-3,TRBJ1-2,TGTGCCAGCAGTTACGCGGGTAACTATGGCTACACCTTC,CASSYAGNYGYTF
NA,NA,TRBV7-6,TRBJ2-3,TGTGCCAGCAGCTTAGGCTCAGCGGGTCCTATCCCTGATACGCAGTATTTT,CASSLGSAGPIPDTQYF
TRBD1,NA,TRBV10-3,TRBJ1-2,TGTGCCATCAGTGGGGGACAGGCAACCGCTTATGGCTACACCTTC,CAISGGQATAYGYTF
TRBD2,NA,TRBV2,TRBJ2-1,TGTGCCAGCAGCATTGGACTAGCGGGGAGCAATGAGCAGTTCTTC,CASSIGLAGSNEQFF
NA,NA,TRBV11-1,TRBJ1-1,TGTGCCAGCAGCTTGGACCCACAAACGGGAGCTTTCTTT,CASSLDPQTGAFF
NA,many,TRBV9,TRBJ2-7,TGTGCCAGCAGCGTAGGGCGGAACCCCTACGAGCAGTACTTC,CASSVGRNPYEQYF
NA,NA,TRBV28,TRBJ2-7,TGTGCCACCCTCTCCCGGGCCCACTACGAGCAGTACTTC,CATLSRAHYEQYF
NA,NA,TRBV9,TRBJ1-2,TGTGCCAGCAGGCAGGGGACCTATGGCTACACCTTC,CASRQGTYGYTF
NA,NA,TRBV11-3,TRBJ2-3,TGTGCCAGCAGCTTAGGGACGGGAACTAGCACAGATACGCAGTATTTT,CASSLGTGTSTDTQYF